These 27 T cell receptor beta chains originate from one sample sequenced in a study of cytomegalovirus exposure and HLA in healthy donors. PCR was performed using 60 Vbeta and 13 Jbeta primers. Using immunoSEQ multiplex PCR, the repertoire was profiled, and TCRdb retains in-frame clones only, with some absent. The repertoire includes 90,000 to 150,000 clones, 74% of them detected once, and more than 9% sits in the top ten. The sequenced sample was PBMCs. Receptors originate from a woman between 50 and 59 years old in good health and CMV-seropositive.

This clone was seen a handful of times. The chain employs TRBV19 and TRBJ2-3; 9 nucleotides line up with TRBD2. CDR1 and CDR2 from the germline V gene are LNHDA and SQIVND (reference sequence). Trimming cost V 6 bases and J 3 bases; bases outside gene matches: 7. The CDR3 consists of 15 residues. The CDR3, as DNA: TGTGCCAGTAGGAGACTAGCGGAGATTACAGATACGCAGTATTTT. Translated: CASRRLAEITDTQYF.

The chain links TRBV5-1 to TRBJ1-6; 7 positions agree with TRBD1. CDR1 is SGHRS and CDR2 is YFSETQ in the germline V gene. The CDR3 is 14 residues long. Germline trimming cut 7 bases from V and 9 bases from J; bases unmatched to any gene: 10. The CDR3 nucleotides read TGCGCCAGCGCTGGGGACAGTGCAACTTCACCCCTCCACTTT. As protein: CASAGDSATSPLHF.

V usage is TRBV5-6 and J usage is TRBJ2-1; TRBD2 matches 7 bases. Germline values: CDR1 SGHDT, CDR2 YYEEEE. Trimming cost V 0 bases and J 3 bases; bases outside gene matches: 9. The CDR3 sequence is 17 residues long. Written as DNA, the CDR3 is TGTGCCAGCAGCTTGGAGATGGCGGGGGACTACTACAATGAGCAGTTCTTC. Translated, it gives CASSLEMAGDYYNEQFF.

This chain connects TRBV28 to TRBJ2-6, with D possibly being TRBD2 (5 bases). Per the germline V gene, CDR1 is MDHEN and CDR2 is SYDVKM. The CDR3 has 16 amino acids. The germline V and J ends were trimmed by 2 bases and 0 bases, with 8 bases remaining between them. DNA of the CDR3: TGTGCCAGCAGTTTACTCCGGGGCTCTGGGGCCAACGTCCTGACTTTC. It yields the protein CASSLLRGSGANVLTF.

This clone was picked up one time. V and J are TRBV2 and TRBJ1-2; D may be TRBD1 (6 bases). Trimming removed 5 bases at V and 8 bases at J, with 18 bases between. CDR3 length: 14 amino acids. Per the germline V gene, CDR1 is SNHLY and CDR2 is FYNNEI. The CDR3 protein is CASSLGGPLAGYTF. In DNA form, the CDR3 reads TGTGCCAGCAGTCTGGGGGGGCCCCTTGCCGGCTACACCTTC.

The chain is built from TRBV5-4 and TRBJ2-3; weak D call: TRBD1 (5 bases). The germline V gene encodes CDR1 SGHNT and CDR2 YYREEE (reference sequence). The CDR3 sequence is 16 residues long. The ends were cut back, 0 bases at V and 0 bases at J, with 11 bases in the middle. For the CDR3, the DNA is TGTGCCAGCAGCTTGGGACAGACTTCTAGCACAGATACGCAGTATTTT. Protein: CASSLGQTSSTDTQYF. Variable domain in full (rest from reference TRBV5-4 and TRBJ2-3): ETGVTQSPTHLIKTRGQQVTLRCSSQSGHNTVSWYQQALGQGPQFIFQYYREEENGRGNFPPRFSGLQFPNYSSELNVNALELDDSALYLCASSLGQTSSTDTQYFGPGTRLTVL.

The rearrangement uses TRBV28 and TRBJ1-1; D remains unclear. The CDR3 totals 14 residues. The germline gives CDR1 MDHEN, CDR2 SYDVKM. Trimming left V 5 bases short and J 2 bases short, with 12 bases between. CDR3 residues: CASSHLPRNTEAFF. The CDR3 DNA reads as TGTGCCAGCAGTCACCTACCACGAAACACTGAAGCTTTCTTT.

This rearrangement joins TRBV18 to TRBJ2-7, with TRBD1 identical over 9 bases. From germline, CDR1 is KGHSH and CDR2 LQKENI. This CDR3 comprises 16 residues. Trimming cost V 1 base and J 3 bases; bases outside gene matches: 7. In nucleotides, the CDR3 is TGTGCCAGCTCACCACTTACAGGGGGCCGTGTCTACGAGCAGTACTTC. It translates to CASSPLTGGRVYEQYF.

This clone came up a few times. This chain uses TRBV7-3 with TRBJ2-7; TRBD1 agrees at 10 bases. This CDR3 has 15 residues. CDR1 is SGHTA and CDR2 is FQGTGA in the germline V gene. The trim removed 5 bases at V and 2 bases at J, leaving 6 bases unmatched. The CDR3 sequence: CASSPSGTGAYEQYF. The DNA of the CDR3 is TGTGCCAGCAGCCCCAGCGGGACAGGGGCCTACGAGCAGTACTTC.

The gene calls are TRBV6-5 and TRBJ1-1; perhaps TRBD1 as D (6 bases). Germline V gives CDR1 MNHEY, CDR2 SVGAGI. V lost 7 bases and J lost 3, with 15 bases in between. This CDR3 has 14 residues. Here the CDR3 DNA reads TGTGCCAGCACCACCTTCCAGGGGTACACTGAAGCTTTCTTT. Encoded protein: CASTTFQGYTEAFF.

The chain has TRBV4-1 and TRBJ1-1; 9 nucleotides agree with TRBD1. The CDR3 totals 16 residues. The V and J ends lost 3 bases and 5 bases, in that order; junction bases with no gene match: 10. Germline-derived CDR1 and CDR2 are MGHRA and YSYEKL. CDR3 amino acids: CASSHHGWTGATEAFF. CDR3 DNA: TGCGCCAGCAGCCACCACGGGTGGACAGGGGCTACTGAAGCTTTCTTT.

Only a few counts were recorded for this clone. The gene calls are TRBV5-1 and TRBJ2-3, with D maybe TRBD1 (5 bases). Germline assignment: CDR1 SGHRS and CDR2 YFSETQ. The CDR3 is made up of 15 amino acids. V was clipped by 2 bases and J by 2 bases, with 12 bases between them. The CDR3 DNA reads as TGCGCCAGCAGCTTAATTCAGGGCCACACAGATACGCAGTATTTT. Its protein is CASSLIQGHTDTQYF.

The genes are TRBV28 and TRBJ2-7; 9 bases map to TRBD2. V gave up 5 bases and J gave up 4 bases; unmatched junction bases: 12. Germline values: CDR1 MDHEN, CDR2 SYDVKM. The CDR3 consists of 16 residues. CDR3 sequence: CASSPSMGTSTYEQYF. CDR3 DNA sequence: TGTGCCAGCAGTCCTTCTATGGGGACTAGCACGTACGAGCAGTACTTC.

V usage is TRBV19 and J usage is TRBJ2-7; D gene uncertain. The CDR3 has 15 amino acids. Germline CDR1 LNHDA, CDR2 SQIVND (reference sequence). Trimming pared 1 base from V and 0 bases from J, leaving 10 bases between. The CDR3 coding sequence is TGTGCCAGTAGTATAGGTGCCGAGAGCTCCTACGAGCAGTACTTC. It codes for CASSIGAESSYEQYF.

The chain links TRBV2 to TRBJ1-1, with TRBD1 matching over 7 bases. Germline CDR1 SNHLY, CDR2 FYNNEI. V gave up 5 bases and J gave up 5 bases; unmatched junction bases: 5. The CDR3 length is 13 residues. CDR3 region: CASSTGDWTEAFF. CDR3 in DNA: TGTGCCAGCAGTACAGGGGATTGGACTGAAGCTTTCTTT.

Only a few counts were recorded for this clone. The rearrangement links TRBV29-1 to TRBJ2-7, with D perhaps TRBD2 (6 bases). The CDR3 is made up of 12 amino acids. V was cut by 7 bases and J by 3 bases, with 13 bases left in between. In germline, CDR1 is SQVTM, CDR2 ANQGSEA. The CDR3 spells CSASVGGYEQYF. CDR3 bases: TGCAGCGCTTCGGTGGGGGGCTACGAGCAGTACTTC.

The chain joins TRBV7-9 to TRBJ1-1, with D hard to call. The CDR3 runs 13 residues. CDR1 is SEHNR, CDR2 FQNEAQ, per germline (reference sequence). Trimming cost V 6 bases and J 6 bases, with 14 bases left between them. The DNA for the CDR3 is TGTGCCAGCAGTTCCCGGGGTGTTTCTGAAGCTTTCTTT. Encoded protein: CASSSRGVSEAFF.

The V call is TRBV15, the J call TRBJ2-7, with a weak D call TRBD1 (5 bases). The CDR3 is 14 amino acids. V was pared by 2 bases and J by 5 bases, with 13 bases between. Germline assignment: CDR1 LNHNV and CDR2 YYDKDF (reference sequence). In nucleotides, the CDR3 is TGTGCCACCAGCAGATCCCCAAGGGGTGACGAGCAGTACTTC. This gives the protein CATSRSPRGDEQYF. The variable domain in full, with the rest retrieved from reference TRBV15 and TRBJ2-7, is DAMVIQNPRYQVTQFGKPVTLSCSQTLNHNVMYWYQQKSSQAPKLLFHYYDKDFNNEADTPDNFQSRRPNTSFCFLDIRSPGLGDTAMYLCATSRSPRGDEQYFGPGTRLTVT.

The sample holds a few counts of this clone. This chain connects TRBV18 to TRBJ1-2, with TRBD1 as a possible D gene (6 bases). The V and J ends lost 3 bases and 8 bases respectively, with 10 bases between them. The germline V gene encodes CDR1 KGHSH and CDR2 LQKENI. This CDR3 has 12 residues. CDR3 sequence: CASSPGASGYTF. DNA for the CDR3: TGTGCCAGCTCACCGGGGGCGTCGGGCTACACCTTC.

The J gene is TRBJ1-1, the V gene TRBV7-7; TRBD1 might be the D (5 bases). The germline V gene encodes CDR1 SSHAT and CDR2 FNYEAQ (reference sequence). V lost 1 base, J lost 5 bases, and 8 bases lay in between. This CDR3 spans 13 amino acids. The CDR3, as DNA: TGTGCCAGCAGCTTAGATCGGACAACTGAAGCTTTCTTT. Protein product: CASSLDRTTEAFF.

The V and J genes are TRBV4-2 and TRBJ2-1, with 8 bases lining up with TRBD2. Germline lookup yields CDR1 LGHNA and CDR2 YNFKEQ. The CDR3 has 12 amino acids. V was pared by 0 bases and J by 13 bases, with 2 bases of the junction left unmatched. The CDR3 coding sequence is TGTGCCAGCAGCCAAGACAGCGGGGGACAGTTCTTC. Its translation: CASSQDSGGQFF.

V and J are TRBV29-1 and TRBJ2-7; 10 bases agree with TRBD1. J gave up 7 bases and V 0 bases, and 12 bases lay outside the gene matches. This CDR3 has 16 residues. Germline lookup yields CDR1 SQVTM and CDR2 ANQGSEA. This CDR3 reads CSVEDSGTGVIGEQYF. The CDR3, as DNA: TGCAGCGTTGAAGATTCGGGGACAGGGGTAATCGGGGAGCAGTACTTC.

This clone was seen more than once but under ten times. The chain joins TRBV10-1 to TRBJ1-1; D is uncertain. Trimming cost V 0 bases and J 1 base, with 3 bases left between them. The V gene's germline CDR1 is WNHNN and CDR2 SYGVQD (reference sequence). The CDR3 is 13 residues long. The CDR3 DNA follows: TGCGCCAGCAGTGAGTCGAGGAACACTGAAGCTTTCTTT. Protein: CASSESRNTEAFF.

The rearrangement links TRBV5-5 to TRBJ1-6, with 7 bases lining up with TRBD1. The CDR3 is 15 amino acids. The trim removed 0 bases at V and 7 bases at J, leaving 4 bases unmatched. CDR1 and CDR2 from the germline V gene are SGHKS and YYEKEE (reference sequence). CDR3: CASSLAGTENSPLHF. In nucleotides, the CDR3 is TGTGCCAGCAGCTTGGCCGGGACAGAGAATTCACCCCTCCACTTT.

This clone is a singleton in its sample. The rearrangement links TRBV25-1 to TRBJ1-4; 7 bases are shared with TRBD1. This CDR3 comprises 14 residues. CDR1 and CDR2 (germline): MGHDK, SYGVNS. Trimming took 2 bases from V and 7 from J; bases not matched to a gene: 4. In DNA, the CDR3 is TGTGCCAGCAGTGAAGAGGGGGCGCGTGAAAAACTGTTTTTT. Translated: CASSEEGAREKLFF.

The CDR3 region is CASSSRDSPEKLFF. DNA of the CDR3: TGTGCCAGCAGTTCCCGGGACAGCCCTGAAAAACTGTTTTTT. The gene calls are TRBV2 and TRBJ1-4; TRBD1 aligns across 7 bases. This CDR3 region has 14 residues. Losses at the gene ends were 5 bases for V and 7 bases for J; bases not matched to a gene: 7. Germline assignment: CDR1 SNHLY and CDR2 FYNNEI.

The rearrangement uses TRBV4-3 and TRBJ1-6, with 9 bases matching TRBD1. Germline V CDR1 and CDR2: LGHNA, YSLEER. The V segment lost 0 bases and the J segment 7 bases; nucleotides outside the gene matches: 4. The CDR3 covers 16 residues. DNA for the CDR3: TGCGCCAGCAGCCAAGATCCGGGACAGGGAAATTCACCCCTCCACTTT. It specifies CASSQDPGQGNSPLHF.